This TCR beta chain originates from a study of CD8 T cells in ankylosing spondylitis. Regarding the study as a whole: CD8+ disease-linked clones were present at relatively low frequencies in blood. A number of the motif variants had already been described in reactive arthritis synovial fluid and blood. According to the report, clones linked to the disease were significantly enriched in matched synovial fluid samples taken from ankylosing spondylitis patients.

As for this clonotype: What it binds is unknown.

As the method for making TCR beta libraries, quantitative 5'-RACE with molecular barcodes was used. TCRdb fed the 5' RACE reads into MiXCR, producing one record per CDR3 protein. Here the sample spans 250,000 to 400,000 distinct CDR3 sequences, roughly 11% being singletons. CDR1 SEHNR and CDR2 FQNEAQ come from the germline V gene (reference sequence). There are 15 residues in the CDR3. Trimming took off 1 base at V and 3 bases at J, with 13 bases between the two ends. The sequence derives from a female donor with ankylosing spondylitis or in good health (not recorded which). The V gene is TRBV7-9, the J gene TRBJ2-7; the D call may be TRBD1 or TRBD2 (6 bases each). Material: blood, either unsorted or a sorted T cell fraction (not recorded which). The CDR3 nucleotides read TGTGCCAGCAGCTTAGATTTCGGGGGCAACTACGAGCAGTACTTC. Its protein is CASSLDFGGNYEQYF. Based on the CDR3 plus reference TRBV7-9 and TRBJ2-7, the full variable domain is DTGVSQNPRHKITKRGQNVTFRCDPISEHNRLYWYRQTLGQGPEFLTYFQNEAQLEKSRLLSDRFSAERPKGSFSTLEIQRTEQGDSAMYLCASSLDFGGNYEQYFGPGTRLTVT.